Below, 2 T cell receptor beta chains from the same sample are listed, as sequenced in a study of cytomegalovirus exposure and HLA in healthy donors. The PCR employed 60 Vbeta primers together with 13 Jbeta primers. Clones were sequenced by immunoSEQ multiplex PCR, and TCRdb holds only the in-frame ones, with some missing. The sample holds roughly 97,000 clones, over 65% seen once. Sequenced sample: PBMCs. Receptors were obtained from a woman aged 40 to 49 in good health and CMV-seronegative.

The chain links TRBV27 to TRBJ1-2; D perhaps matches TRBD1 (5 bases). Trimming shortened V by 3 bases and J by 3 bases, and 8 bases separated the two germline ends. Germline V gene sequence: CDR1 MNHEY, CDR2 SMNVEV (reference sequence). The CDR3 has 13 amino acids. CDR3 coding DNA: TGTGCCAGCAGTTTCGGGGGTTACTATGGCTACACCTTC. Protein product: CASSFGGYYGYTF.

The rearrangement joins TRBV12-5 to TRBJ2-1; 7 bases align to TRBD1. This CDR3 region has 13 residues. The V gene end was trimmed by 7 bases and the J gene end by 7 bases; junction bases not matched to a gene: 7. Germline-derived CDR1 and CDR2 are LGHNT and FRNRAP. In DNA form, the CDR3 reads TGTGCTAGTGCCGAGGACAGGCATAATGAGCAGTTCTTC. It yields the protein CASAEDRHNEQFF.